A single T cell receptor (beta chain) is shown here with its context. This entry is derived from a study of blood T cell repertoires in COVID-19. Study overall: Samples came from the United States, Italy and Spain, spanning acute and convalescent COVID-19. T cells, B-cell-depleted T cells, or PBMCs provided the cDNA or gDNA that served as material.

The germline V gene encodes CDR1 LNHDA and CDR2 SQIVND (reference sequence). Unmatched junction bases numbered 8, after V lost 7 bases and J lost 4 bases. The CDR3 length is 15 residues. Authors' methods: How many nucleated cells were present was estimated from reference gene primer amplification. The assay was immunoSEQ multiplex PCR, and TCRdb's table has in-frame clones only and misses some. V, J and clone size are those of that table, while D and trimming were read from the DNA. This table holds 300,000 to 400,000 clones, 83% found once. The chain is built from TRBV19 and TRBJ1-2; TRBD1 agrees at 11 bases. The sequence came from a man aged 25-45 years with active or convalescent COVID-19. Material for sequencing was peripheral blood. The CDR3 DNA reads TGTGCCAGTATTCGGACAGGGGGCGAGATCTATGGCTACACCTTC. It translates to CASIRTGGEIYGYTF.